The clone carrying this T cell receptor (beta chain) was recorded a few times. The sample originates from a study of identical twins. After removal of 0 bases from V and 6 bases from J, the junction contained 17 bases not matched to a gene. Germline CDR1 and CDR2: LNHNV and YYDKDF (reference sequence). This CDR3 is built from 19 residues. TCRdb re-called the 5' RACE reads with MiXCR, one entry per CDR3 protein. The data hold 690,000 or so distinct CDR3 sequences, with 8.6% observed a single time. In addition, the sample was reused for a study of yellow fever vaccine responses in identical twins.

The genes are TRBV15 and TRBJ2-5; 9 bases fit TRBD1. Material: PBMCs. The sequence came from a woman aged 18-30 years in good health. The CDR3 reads CATSRDRSPRTGTGKTQYF. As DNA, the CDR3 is TGTGCCACCAGCAGAGATCGGTCGCCTAGAACCGGGACAGGGAAGACCCAGTACTTC.